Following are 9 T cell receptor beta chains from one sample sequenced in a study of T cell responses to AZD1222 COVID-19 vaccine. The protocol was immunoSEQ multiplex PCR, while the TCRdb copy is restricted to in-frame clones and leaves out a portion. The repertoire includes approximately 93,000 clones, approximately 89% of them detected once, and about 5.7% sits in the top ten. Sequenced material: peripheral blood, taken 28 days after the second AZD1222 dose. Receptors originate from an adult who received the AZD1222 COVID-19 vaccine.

The CDR3 nucleotides read TGTGCCTGGAGTTCTACGGGTTTCGAGGATACGCAGTATTTT. This sequence encodes CAWSSTGFEDTQYF. V gene TRBV30 combines with J gene TRBJ2-3; D is unresolved. From germline, CDR1 is GTSNPN and CDR2 SVGIG (reference sequence). Trimming took off 2 bases at V and 6 bases at J, with 15 bases between the two ends. The CDR3 is 14 residues long. Full variable domain (outside the CDR3, taken from reference TRBV30 and TRBJ2-3): SQTIHQWPATLVQPVGSPLSLECTVEGTSNPNLYWYRQAAGRGLQLLFYSVGIGQISSEVPQNLSASRPQDRQFILSSKKLLLSDSGFYLCAWSSTGFEDTQYFGPGTRLTVL.

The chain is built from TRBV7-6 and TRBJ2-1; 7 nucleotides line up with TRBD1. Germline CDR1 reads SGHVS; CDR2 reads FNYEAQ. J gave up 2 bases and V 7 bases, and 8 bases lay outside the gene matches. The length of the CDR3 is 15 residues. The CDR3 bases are TGTGCCAGCACCCCGACAGGGTTTACCTACAATGAGCAGTTCTTC. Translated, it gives CASTPTGFTYNEQFF.

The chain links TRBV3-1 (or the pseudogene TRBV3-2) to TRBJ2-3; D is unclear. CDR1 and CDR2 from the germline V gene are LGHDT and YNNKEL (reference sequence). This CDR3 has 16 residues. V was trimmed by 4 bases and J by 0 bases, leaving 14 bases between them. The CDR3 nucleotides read TGTGCCAGCAGCCCCTTTTTAGGGTCTAGCACAGATACGCAGTATTTT. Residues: CASSPFLGSSTDTQYF.

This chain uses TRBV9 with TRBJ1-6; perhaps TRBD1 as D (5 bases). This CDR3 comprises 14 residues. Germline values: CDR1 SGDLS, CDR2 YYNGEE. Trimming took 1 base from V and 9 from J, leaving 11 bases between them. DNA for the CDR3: TGTGCCAGCAGCGTAAGAGGGGATGGTTCACCCCTCCACTTT. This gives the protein CASSVRGDGSPLHF.

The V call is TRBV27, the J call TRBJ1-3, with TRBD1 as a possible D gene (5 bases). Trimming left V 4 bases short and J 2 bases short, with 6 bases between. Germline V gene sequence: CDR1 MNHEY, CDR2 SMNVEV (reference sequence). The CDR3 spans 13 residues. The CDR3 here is CASSWGTGNTIYF. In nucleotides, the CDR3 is TGTGCCAGCAGTTGGGGGACTGGAAACACCATATATTTT.

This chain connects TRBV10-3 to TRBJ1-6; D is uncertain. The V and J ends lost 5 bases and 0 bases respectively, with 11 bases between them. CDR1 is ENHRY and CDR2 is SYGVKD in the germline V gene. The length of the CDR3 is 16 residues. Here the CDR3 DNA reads TGTGCCATCAGTCCTGGCAAGAGCTCCTATAATTCACCCCTCCACTTT. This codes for CAISPGKSSYNSPLHF.

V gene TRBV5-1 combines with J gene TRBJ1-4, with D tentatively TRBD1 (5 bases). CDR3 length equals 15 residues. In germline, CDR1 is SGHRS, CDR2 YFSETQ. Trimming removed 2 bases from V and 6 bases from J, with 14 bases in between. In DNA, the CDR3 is TGCGCCAGCAGCTTATCCGGGACGAGGGATGAAAAACTGTTTTTT. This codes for CASSLSGTRDEKLFF.

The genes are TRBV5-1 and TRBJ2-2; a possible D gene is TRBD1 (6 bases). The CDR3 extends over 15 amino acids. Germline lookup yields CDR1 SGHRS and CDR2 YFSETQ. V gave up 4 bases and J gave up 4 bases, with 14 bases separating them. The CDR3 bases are TGCGCCAGCAGCGGCACAGGGCACGCCACCGGGGAGCTGTTTTTT. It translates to CASSGTGHATGELFF.

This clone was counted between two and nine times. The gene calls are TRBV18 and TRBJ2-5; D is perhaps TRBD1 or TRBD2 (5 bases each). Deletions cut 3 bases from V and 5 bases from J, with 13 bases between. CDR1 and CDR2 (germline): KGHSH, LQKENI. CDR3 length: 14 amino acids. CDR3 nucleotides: TGTGCCAGCTCACCCCCTACGGGGCGTGAGACCCAGTACTTC. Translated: CASSPPTGRETQYF. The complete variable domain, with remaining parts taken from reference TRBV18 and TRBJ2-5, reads NAGVMQNPRHLVRRRGQEARLRCSPMKGHSHVYWYRQLPEEGLKFMVYLQKENIIDESGMPKERFSAEFPKEGPSILRIQQVVRGDSAAYFCASSPPTGRETQYFGPGTRLLVL.